A selection of T cell receptor beta chains follows, all from one sample in a study of CD8 T cells in ankylosing spondylitis. TCRdb itself ran the 5' RACE reads through MiXCR, one entry per CDR3 protein. The sample contains around 540,000 distinct CDR3 sequences, about an eighth of which appear only once. Input material: blood, either unsorted or a sorted T cell fraction (not recorded which). The origin of the receptors is a male donor with ankylosing spondylitis. CDR3s leave out the opening cysteine and the closing phenylalanine or tryptophan.

j_gene: TRBJ2-5
v_gene: TRBV7-7
CDR3aa: ASSSWGLETQY

j_gene: TRBJ2-2
v_gene: TRBV5-1
CDR3aa: ASSLTSGTGELF

j_gene: TRBJ1-2
v_gene: TRBV5-5
CDR3aa: ASSLTPGQGSNYGYT

j_gene: TRBJ2-5
v_gene: TRBV20-1
CDR3aa: SATRLAGGRETQY

j_gene: TRBJ2-1
v_gene: TRBV7-8
CDR3aa: ASSLDLSRAGEQF

j_gene: TRBJ1-2
v_gene: TRBV12-3/TRBV12-4
CDR3aa: ASSLDFRPAGGYT

j_gene: TRBJ2-7
v_gene: TRBV7-8
CDR3aa: ASSFLRGEKKSYEQY

j_gene: TRBJ1-5
v_gene: TRBV20-1
CDR3aa: SARDQIGGSNQPQH

j_gene: TRBJ2-1
v_gene: TRBV20-1
CDR3aa: SARDFAGISYNEQF

j_gene: TRBJ2-3
v_gene: TRBV20-1
CDR3aa: SAVGSAISTDTQY

j_gene: TRBJ2-1
v_gene: TRBV12-3/TRBV12-4
CDR3aa: ASSFQTGPIGDNEQF

j_gene: TRBJ2-7
v_gene: TRBV5-6
CDR3aa: ASRTWGTKRVEQY

j_gene: TRBJ2-7
v_gene: TRBV27
CDR3aa: ASSRTTLSYEQY

j_gene: TRBJ1-1
v_gene: TRBV7-2
CDR3aa: ASSAVLGGTEAF

j_gene: TRBJ1-6
v_gene: TRBV5-1
CDR3aa: ASSLAVESSYNSPLH

j_gene: TRBJ1-4
v_gene: TRBV4-2
CDR3aa: ASSQDLTDGEKLF

j_gene: TRBJ2-6
v_gene: TRBV12-3/TRBV12-4
CDR3aa: ASSLTWSGANVLT

j_gene: TRBJ2-7
v_gene: TRBV7-9
CDR3aa: ASSLAGAWEQY

j_gene: TRBJ1-2
v_gene: TRBV7-9
CDR3aa: ASSLYSDYGYT

j_gene: TRBJ2-1
v_gene: TRBV20-1
CDR3aa: SARDRPKNEQF

j_gene: TRBJ2-5
v_gene: TRBV24-1
CDR3aa: ATSDQGLAGGETQY

j_gene: TRBJ1-1
v_gene: TRBV20-1
CDR3aa: SASGQDGTEAF

j_gene: TRBJ2-3
v_gene: TRBV27
CDR3aa: ASSLSRDWPDTQY

j_gene: TRBJ2-7
v_gene: TRBV10-1
CDR3aa: ASSEGTEGPSSYEQY

j_gene: TRBJ2-1
v_gene: TRBV4-2
CDR3aa: ASSHTLYPGGLRASSYNEQF

j_gene: TRBJ2-2
v_gene: TRBV5-1
CDR3aa: ASRSERGHEELF

j_gene: TRBJ2-3
v_gene: TRBV4-2
CDR3aa: ASSQDPRRGTQ

j_gene: TRBJ1-2
v_gene: TRBV7-2
CDR3aa: ASSSLDGANYGYT

j_gene: TRBJ2-1
v_gene: TRBV19
CDR3aa: ASSKRENYNEQF

j_gene: TRBJ2-1
v_gene: TRBV11-1
CDR3aa: ASSRLGGTLGTVGSYNEQF

j_gene: TRBJ1-6
v_gene: TRBV20-1
CDR3aa: SARAEPLH

j_gene: TRBJ2-1
v_gene: TRBV20-1
CDR3aa: SARDRTSGDYNEQF

j_gene: TRBJ1-5
v_gene: TRBV10-3
CDR3aa: AISLSETQPQH

j_gene: TRBJ1-5
v_gene: TRBV12-3/TRBV12-4
CDR3aa: ASSLKGGVGNQPQH

j_gene: TRBJ2-2
v_gene: TRBV10-2
CDR3aa: ASTEGLAGVVTGELF

j_gene: TRBJ2-2
v_gene: TRBV27
CDR3aa: ASRRRLAERNTGELF

j_gene: TRBJ2-2
v_gene: TRBV5-1
CDR3aa: ASSYGQPNTGELF

j_gene: TRBJ2-3
v_gene: TRBV5-5
CDR3aa: ASSLGPQGTSTDTQY

j_gene: TRBJ1-2
v_gene: TRBV10-3
CDR3aa: ASHEAGGAFNGYT

j_gene: TRBJ2-1
v_gene: TRBV19
CDR3aa: ASSLTGDLRNEQF

j_gene: TRBJ1-1
v_gene: TRBV12-3/TRBV12-4
CDR3aa: ASSFKQLNTEAF

j_gene: TRBJ2-5
v_gene: TRBV5-1
CDR3aa: ASRRADQETQY

j_gene: TRBJ1-1
v_gene: TRBV10-1
CDR3aa: ASSSNWDGEAF

j_gene: TRBJ1-6
v_gene: TRBV15
CDR3aa: ATSRDYSPLH

j_gene: TRBJ2-1
v_gene: TRBV20-1
CDR3aa: SAFLSYEQF

j_gene: TRBJ2-1
v_gene: TRBV10-3
CDR3aa: AISEQQGYNEQF

j_gene: TRBJ2-2
v_gene: TRBV5-1
CDR3aa: ASSLMNTGELF

j_gene: TRBJ2-2
v_gene: TRBV2
CDR3aa: ASNPRRALTGELF

j_gene: TRBJ2-1
v_gene: TRBV30
CDR3aa: AWGTSVSYNEQF